These 30 T cell receptor beta chains were sequenced from one sample in a study of Ad26.COV2.S vaccination and SARS-CoV-2 variants. The treatment here: around 19 received Ad26.COV2.S at low or high dose, single or two shots; 5 received placebo; per-sample allocation not given. Specimen acquisition occurred on day 63 following the initial vaccine or placebo injection. Repertoires were generated with immunoSEQ multiplex PCR, while TCRdb's copy carries only in-frame clones and drops some. Of about 400,000 clones in the sample, over 75% were seen once. The sample in question was peripheral blood, obtained in a trial of Ad26.COV2.S vaccine versus placebo. Receptor source: a person aged 18-60 years who received the Ad26.COV2.S COVID-19 vaccine or a placebo.

This rearrangement joins TRBV4-1 to TRBJ2-7; 13 nucleotides agree with TRBD2. J gave up 3 bases and V 1 base, and 9 bases lay outside the gene matches. This CDR3 comprises 18 residues. Germline CDR1 and CDR2: MGHRA and YSYEKL. CDR3 DNA: TGCGCCAGCAGCCAAGGACTAGCGGGAGGAGCGCAACTCTACGAGCAGTACTTC. Its protein product is CASSQGLAGGAQLYEQYF.

The rearrangement links TRBV20-1 to TRBJ2-1, with D unclear. CDR1 is DFQATT, CDR2 SNEGSKA, per germline (reference sequence). The V end lost 3 bases, the J end lost 1 base, and 13 bases lay between the germline ends. The CDR3 extends over 15 amino acids. The CDR3 DNA reads TGCAGTGCTAGTGCCGCCTCCTTTTCCTACAATGAGCAGTTCTTC. Translating gives CSASAASFSYNEQFF.

At least ten counts were recorded for this clone. This chain connects TRBV10-1 to TRBJ2-2; unclear D gene. This CDR3 is built from 13 residues. Germline lookup yields CDR1 WNHNN and CDR2 SYGVQD (reference sequence). Trimming removed 0 bases at V and 5 bases at J, with 4 bases between. The CDR3 loop reads CASSESETGELFF. The CDR3 DNA is TGCGCCAGCAGTGAGTCGGAGACCGGGGAGCTGTTTTTT.

The chain employs TRBV7-6 and TRBJ2-7; TRBD2 matches 12 bases. CDR3 length equals 18 residues. Germline V gene data show CDR1 as SGHVS and CDR2 as FNYEAQ. V gave up 4 bases and J gave up 3 bases; unmatched junction bases: 13. The chain's CDR3 is CASSSYPPTSGSIYEQYF. CDR3 coding DNA: TGTGCCAGCAGCTCCTACCCGCCGACTAGCGGGAGTATCTACGAGCAGTACTTC.

Here the CDR3 reads CASSKDRGTYEQYF. In nucleotides, the CDR3 is TGTGCCAGTAGTAAGGACAGGGGCACCTACGAGCAGTACTTC. The genes are TRBV19 and TRBJ2-7; 9 bases map to TRBD1. CDR1 LNHDA and CDR2 SQIVND come from the germline V gene (reference sequence). The CDR3 is 14 residues long. V shed 4 bases and J 2 bases; nucleotides not matched to a gene: 3.

The chain uses TRBV7-2 and TRBJ2-1, with TRBD2 as a possible D gene (7 bases). CDR3 size: 17 residues. The germline V and J ends were trimmed by 1 base and 0 bases, with 13 bases remaining between them. The V gene's germline CDR1 is SGHTA and CDR2 FQGNSA. The CDR3 is CASSLVREGGSYNEQFF. For the CDR3, the DNA is TGTGCCAGCAGCTTAGTTAGGGAGGGGGGCTCCTACAATGAGCAGTTCTTC. Full variable domain (rest looked up from reference TRBV7-2 and TRBJ2-1): GAGVSQSPSNKVTEKGKDVELRCDPISGHTALYWYRQSLGQGLEFLIYFQGNSAPDKSGLPSDRFSAERTGGSVSTLTIQRTQQEDSAVYLCASSLVREGGSYNEQFFGPGTRLTVL.

This chain links TRBV5-6 with TRBJ2-1, with 8 bases fitting TRBD2. Germline CDR1 SGHDT, CDR2 YYEEEE. After removal of 5 bases from V and 7 bases from J, the junction contained 5 bases not matched to a gene. The CDR3 loop spans 13 amino acids. CDR3 sequence reads: CASRTGGRNEQFF. DNA of the CDR3: TGTGCCAGCAGGACGGGAGGGCGGAATGAGCAGTTCTTC. The full variable domain, in which reference TRBV5-6 and TRBJ2-1 provide the parts outside the CDR3, is DAGVTQSPTHLIKTRGQQVTLRCSPKSGHDTVSWYQQALGQGPQFIFQYYEEEERQRGNFPDRFSGHQFPNYSSELNVNALLLGDSALYLCASRTGGRNEQFFGPGTRLTVL.

The V call is TRBV4-1, the J call TRBJ1-2; D unclear. This CDR3 is 15 amino acids long. V was trimmed by 0 bases and J by 8 bases, leaving 16 bases between them. In germline, CDR1 is MGHRA, CDR2 YSYEKL. CDR3 sequence reads: CASSQDLGGGRGYTF. The DNA of the CDR3 is TGCGCCAGCAGCCAAGATCTGGGCGGCGGCCGGGGCTACACCTTC.

This rearrangement joins TRBV11-2 to TRBJ2-1; D not resolved. This CDR3 contains 13 residues. Deletions cut 1 base from V and 5 bases from J, with 6 bases between. Germline assignment: CDR1 SGHAT and CDR2 FQNNGV. The CDR3 spells CASSLAQHNEQFF. The CDR3 DNA reads as TGTGCCAGCAGCTTAGCACAGCACAATGAGCAGTTCTTC. Together with reference TRBV11-2 and TRBJ2-1, the CDR3 gives the full variable domain: EAGVAQSPRYKIIEKRQSVAFWCNPISGHATLYWYQQILGQGPKLLIQFQNNGVVDDSQLPKDRFSAERLKGVDSTLKIQPAKLEDSAVYLCASSLAQHNEQFFGPGTRLTVL.

J is TRBJ1-6 and V is TRBV7-8, with D unresolved. V lost 4 bases and J lost 10, with 14 bases in between. This CDR3 has 14 amino acids. Germline CDR1 and CDR2: SGHVS and FQNEAQ. CDR3 DNA sequence: TGTGCCAGCAGCTCCAGTGGGGTAGGATCACCCCTCCACTTT. This sequence encodes CASSSSGVGSPLHF.

V gene TRBV7-8 combines with J gene TRBJ2-7, with TRBD2 identical over 11 bases. Germline trimming cut 5 bases from V and 1 base from J; bases unmatched to any gene: 10. Per the germline V gene, CDR1 is SGHVS and CDR2 is FQNEAQ. CDR3 size: 17 residues. The CDR3 region has the DNA TGTGCCAGCAGCCAAGGGACTAGCGGAGGGGGGTCCTACGAGCAGTACTTC. Translating gives CASSQGTSGGGSYEQYF.

This chain's CDR3 is CASSSQGRGYTF. In DNA, the CDR3 is TGTGCCAGCAGTTCACAGGGTCGTGGCTACACCTTC. The chain links TRBV28 to TRBJ1-2; TRBD1 might be the D (6 bases). This CDR3 spans 12 amino acids. The germline V gene encodes CDR1 MDHEN and CDR2 SYDVKM. Trimming left V 4 bases short and J 7 bases short, with 10 bases between.

The rearrangement links TRBV7-2 to TRBJ2-1; TRBD2 aligns across 7 bases. Germline V CDR1 and CDR2: SGHTA, FQGNSA. This CDR3 is 16 amino acids long. The ends lost 6 bases at V and 4 bases at J; junction bases unmatched: 12. CDR3 bases: TGTGCCAGCAGTCGCTGGAGCGGGGCCCTGTACAATGAGCAGTTCTTC. Translated, it gives CASSRWSGALYNEQFF.

In this sample, this clone turned up a few times. The genes are TRBV7-2 and TRBJ2-7, with TRBD1 as a possible D gene (6 bases). CDR1 is SGHTA and CDR2 is FQGNSA in the germline V gene. The length of the CDR3 is 15 residues. V lost 5 bases to trimming and J lost 4 bases, with 18 bases between them. The CDR3 protein is CASSPRRQEAYEQYF. CDR3 bases: TGTGCCAGCAGCCCTAGACGACAGGAAGCTTACGAGCAGTACTTC.

V and J are TRBV19 and TRBJ1-5; D remains ambiguous. This CDR3 contains 14 residues. The V end lost 7 bases, the J end lost 2 bases, and 12 bases lay between the germline ends. The germline V gene encodes CDR1 LNHDA and CDR2 SQIVND (reference sequence). CDR3 sequence: CASTKYSGNQPQHF. The DNA for the CDR3 is TGTGCCAGTACCAAATACAGTGGCAATCAGCCCCAGCATTTT.

This clone has only one observation. This sequence joins TRBV9 and TRBJ2-1, with 11 nucleotides matching TRBD1. The ends lost 3 bases at V and 6 bases at J; junction bases unmatched: 5. Germline CDR1 reads SGDLS; CDR2 reads YYNGEE. This CDR3 is 15 amino acids long. Written as DNA, the CDR3 is TGTGCCAGCAGCGACTCCGGGACAGGGGGCAATGAGCAGTTCTTC. Protein: CASSDSGTGGNEQFF.

This clone showed up just a few times. V usage is TRBV4-1 and J usage is TRBJ2-6, with D uncertain. This CDR3 region has 15 residues. Germline V lookup: CDR1 MGHRA, CDR2 YSYEKL. The ends were cut back, 3 bases at V and 0 bases at J, with 6 bases in the middle. CDR3 amino acids: CASSHQSSGANVLTF. CDR3 sequence (DNA): TGCGCCAGCAGCCACCAGTCCTCTGGGGCCAACGTCCTGACTTTC.

The CDR3: CASSNPREVTEAFF. The CDR3 coding sequence is TGTGCCAGCAGCAACCCCAGGGAGGTCACTGAAGCTTTCTTT. This chain links TRBV6-5 with TRBJ1-1, with D maybe TRBD1 (5 bases). This CDR3 contains 14 residues. Trimming took off 6 bases at V and 4 bases at J, with 15 bases between the two ends. Germline values: CDR1 MNHEY, CDR2 SVGAGI.

In this sample, this clone turned up a few times. The V and J genes are TRBV5-5 and TRBJ2-1; 12 nucleotides line up with TRBD2. CDR1 SGHKS and CDR2 YYEKEE come from the germline V gene (reference sequence). With V trimmed by 6 bases and J by 5 bases, 6 bases remained unmatched. The CDR3 covers 15 residues. CDR3 loop: CASNPSGRANNEQFF. CDR3 in DNA: TGTGCCAGCAACCCTAGCGGGAGGGCCAACAATGAGCAGTTCTTC. The variable domain in full, with the rest retrieved from reference TRBV5-5 and TRBJ2-1, is DAGVTQSPTHLIKTRGQQVTLRCSPISGHKSVSWYQQVLGQGPQFIFQYYEKEERGRGNFPDRFSARQFPNYSSELNVNALLLGDSALYLCASNPSGRANNEQFFGPGTRLTVL.

Of note for this clone: A junction boundary mismatches the germline segment, possibly from a read error. The chain recombines TRBV14 with TRBJ2-1; possibly TRBD2 for D (5 bases). This CDR3 comprises 8 residues. Germline loops: CDR1 SGHDN, CDR2 FVKESK. CDR3 bases: TGTGCCAGGAGCCGGGGGTTCTTC. Its translation is CARSRGFF.

The gene calls are TRBV24-1 and TRBJ2-1; no definite D call. Germline V lookup: CDR1 KGHDR, CDR2 SFDVKD. This CDR3 region has 11 residues. V was cut by 4 bases and J by 8 bases, with 5 bases left in between. In DNA form, the CDR3 reads TGTGCCACCAGTGAAGTCGATGAGCAGTTCTTC. It is translated as CATSEVDEQFF.

J is TRBJ2-5 and V is TRBV18; TRBD2 matches 7 bases. Per germline, CDR1 KGHSH and CDR2 LQKENI. The CDR3 has 15 residues. The V and J ends lost 0 bases and 5 bases, in that order; junction bases with no gene match: 6. This CDR3 reads CASSPPRLAAETQYF. The CDR3 DNA reads TGTGCCAGCTCACCACCCCGGCTAGCGGCGGAGACCCAGTACTTC.

The chain combines TRBV3-1 (or the pseudogene TRBV3-2) with TRBJ2-3; no definite D call. Trimming left V 2 bases short and J 2 bases short, with 5 bases between. This CDR3 has 13 residues. Germline V gene sequence: CDR1 LGHDT, CDR2 YNNKEL (reference sequence). The CDR3 protein is CASSQLHTDTQYF. CDR3 nucleotides: TGTGCCAGCAGCCAACTCCACACAGATACGCAGTATTTT.

As DNA, the CDR3 is TGTGCCAGCAGCGTAGCTGGACAGGGGGACAGGGAGGCGCAGTACTTC. Its protein is CASSVAGQGDREAQYF. The genes are TRBV9 and TRBJ2-7; 10 nucleotides agree with TRBD1. CDR1 and CDR2 (germline): SGDLS, YYNGEE. The CDR3 loop spans 16 amino acids. V shed 0 bases, J shed 9 bases, and the junction held 12 bases outside the gene matches.

The chain combines TRBV11-3 with TRBJ2-5, with D possibly being TRBD1 or TRBD2 (5 bases each). The CDR3 has 13 amino acids. Trimming cost V 5 bases and J 7 bases, with 14 bases left between them. Germline V gives CDR1 SGHNT, CDR2 YENEEA. CDR3 region: CASSPPPGTTQYF. DNA for the CDR3: TGTGCCAGCAGCCCCCCTCCGGGGACGACCCAGTACTTC.

The rearrangement joins TRBV2 to TRBJ1-1, with D possibly matching TRBD1 (5 bases). This CDR3 has 14 residues. V was cut by 8 bases and J by 2 bases, with 15 bases left in between. CDR1 and CDR2 from the germline V gene are SNHLY and FYNNEI. The CDR3: CASGKGIVNTEAFF. The CDR3 bases are TGTGCCAGCGGGAAGGGGATTGTTAACACTGAAGCTTTCTTT.

With regard to this clone: Its ends do not fully match the called genes, so a read error is possible. The chain uses TRBV7-7 and TRBJ2-1, with TRBD2 matching over 7 bases. The germline gives CDR1 SSHAT, CDR2 FNYEAQ (reference sequence). CDR3 length equals 18 residues. The CDR3 is CASSRRVTSAPSYNEQFF. In DNA form, the CDR3 reads TGTGCTAGCAGCCGACGCGTCACTAGCGCACCCTCCTACAATGAGCAGTTCTTC.

The chain has TRBV5-1 and TRBJ2-7; 8 nucleotides match TRBD1. V was pared by 4 bases and J by 2 bases, with 8 bases of the junction left unmatched. The CDR3 has 15 amino acids. Germline CDR1 reads SGHRS; CDR2 reads YFSETQ. As DNA, the CDR3 is TGCGCCAGCAGCCAAGGGACAGGTGGGCCCTACGAGCAGTACTTC. Protein sequence: CASSQGTGGPYEQYF.

The chain is built from TRBV21-1 and TRBJ2-7; TRBD2 was called by the table and not checked on the DNA. TRBV21-1 is marked as a pseudogene. The CDR3 extends over 13 amino acids. The CDR3 region is CASSKRGGHEQYF. The CDR3, as DNA: TGTGCCAGCAGCAAAAGGGGGGGTCACGAGCAGTACTTC.

The chain has TRBV29-1 and TRBJ1-1; tentatively, D is TRBD1 (5 bases). Between the trimmed V and J ends, which lost 5 bases and 4 bases, there was a span of 11 bases. CDR3 length: 12 residues. The germline gives CDR1 SQVTM, CDR2 ANQGSEA. CDR3: CSVSGGFTEAFF. The DNA of the CDR3 is TGCAGCGTTTCGGGGGGATTCACTGAAGCTTTCTTT.